Below, 10 T cell receptor beta chains from the same sample are listed, as sequenced in a study of blood T cell repertoires in COVID-19. Using immunoSEQ multiplex PCR, the repertoire was profiled, and TCRdb retains in-frame clones only, with some absent. Among hundreds of thousands of clones listed, about 89% were seen once. Source material: peripheral blood. The receptors originated from a woman in her thirties with acute or convalescent COVID-19.

This chain uses TRBV6-5 with TRBJ1-1; a weak D match, TRBD1 (5 bases). The CDR3 is 14 residues long. Germline V CDR1 and CDR2: MNHEY, SVGAGI. The germline V and J ends were trimmed by 2 bases and 4 bases, with 11 bases remaining between them. In DNA, the CDR3 is TGTGCCAGCAGTTACCGGGGGGGTATCACTGAAGCTTTCTTT. Protein: CASSYRGGITEAFF.

Remarks on this clone: Other nucleotide sequences from this sample produce the same CDR3. The chain joins TRBV19 to TRBJ2-7; maybe TRBD1 (5 bases). The length of the CDR3 is 13 residues. Germline V gene data show CDR1 as LNHDA and CDR2 as SQIVND (reference sequence). The germline V and J ends were trimmed by 3 bases and 2 bases, with 8 bases remaining between them. CDR3 bases: TGTGCCAGTAGTATCCCAGGGACCTACGAGCAGTACTTC. Amino acids: CASSIPGTYEQYF.

This clone was seen only a few times. The chain has TRBV5-6 and TRBJ1-2; 9 bases match TRBD1. Per germline, CDR1 SGHDT and CDR2 YYEEEE. The CDR3 loop spans 15 amino acids. Unmatched junction bases numbered 7, after V lost 0 bases and J lost 7 bases. In nucleotides, the CDR3 is TGTGCCAGCAGCTTGGCGGGGACAGGGAATGGTGGCTACACCTTC. Translating gives CASSLAGTGNGGYTF. The entire variable domain, with the rest obtained from reference TRBV5-6 and TRBJ1-2, is as follows: DAGVTQSPTHLIKTRGQQVTLRCSPKSGHDTVSWYQQALGQGPQFIFQYYEEEERQRGNFPDRFSGHQFPNYSSELNVNALLLGDSALYLCASSLAGTGNGGYTFGSGTRLTVV.

The V and J genes are TRBV2 and TRBJ1-1, with D perhaps matching TRBD1 (5 bases). This CDR3 comprises 14 residues. The V gene's germline CDR1 is SNHLY and CDR2 FYNNEI. V was pared by 6 bases and J by 1 base, with 12 bases between. Written as DNA, the CDR3 is TGTGCCAGCAGCCCCTGGCAGGGGAACACTGAAGCTTTCTTT. It specifies CASSPWQGNTEAFF.

The V and J genes are TRBV27 and TRBJ1-2, with 7 nucleotides matching TRBD1. Germline V lookup: CDR1 MNHEY, CDR2 SMNVEV (reference sequence). Losses at the gene ends were 6 bases for V and 2 bases for J; bases not matched to a gene: 3. The CDR3 sequence is 13 residues long. DNA for the CDR3: TGTGCCAGCAGAAGGGACAGCAACTATGGCTACACCTTC. Its protein is CASRRDSNYGYTF.

J is TRBJ1-3 and V is TRBV12-3 or TRBV12-4; D gene ambiguous. This CDR3 is 12 amino acids long. Trimming shortened V by 3 bases and J by 5 bases, and 5 bases separated the two germline ends. CDR3 nucleotides: TGTGCCAGCAGTTTTACTAGAAACACCATATATTTT. Amino acids: CASSFTRNTIYF.

DNA of the CDR3: TGTGCCAGCTCCCGCGCAGCGACAGACAATGAGCAGTTCTTC. It is translated as CASSRAATDNEQFF. The rearrangement joins TRBV18 to TRBJ2-1; a possible D gene is TRBD1 (5 bases). This CDR3 contains 14 residues. Trimming stripped 6 bases from V and 5 bases from J, with 14 bases between. Germline CDR1 and CDR2: KGHSH and LQKENI.

This clone came up once. The chain links TRBV11-2 to TRBJ2-7; the D gene is possibly TRBD1 (5 bases). CDR3 length: 15 residues. Germline V gives CDR1 SGHAT, CDR2 FQNNGV. Trimming stripped 1 base from V and 6 bases from J, with 16 bases between. The DNA for the CDR3 is TGTGCCAGCAGCTTAGGCGTAGGGGTACCCCTCGAGCAGTACTTC. Encoded protein: CASSLGVGVPLEQYF.

The chain joins TRBV6-6 to TRBJ1-3, with 7 positions matching TRBD1. V lost 6 bases and J lost 0; bases outside the gene matches: 8. Germline CDR1 is MNHNY and CDR2 is SVGAGI (reference sequence). The CDR3 totals 16 residues. CDR3 nucleotide sequence: TGTGCCAGCAGCTTTTCCCGGGACAGCTCTGGAAACACCATATATTTT. It is translated as CASSFSRDSSGNTIYF.

V and J are TRBV29-1 and TRBJ2-1, with a weak D call TRBD1 (6 bases). There are 15 residues in the CDR3. Germline loops: CDR1 SQVTM, CDR2 ANQGSEA. V lost 1 base and J 4 bases, leaving 14 bases between the germline ends. The CDR3 reads CSVEARDRPYNEQFF. The CDR3 bases are TGCAGCGTTGAAGCTCGAGACAGGCCGTACAATGAGCAGTTCTTC.